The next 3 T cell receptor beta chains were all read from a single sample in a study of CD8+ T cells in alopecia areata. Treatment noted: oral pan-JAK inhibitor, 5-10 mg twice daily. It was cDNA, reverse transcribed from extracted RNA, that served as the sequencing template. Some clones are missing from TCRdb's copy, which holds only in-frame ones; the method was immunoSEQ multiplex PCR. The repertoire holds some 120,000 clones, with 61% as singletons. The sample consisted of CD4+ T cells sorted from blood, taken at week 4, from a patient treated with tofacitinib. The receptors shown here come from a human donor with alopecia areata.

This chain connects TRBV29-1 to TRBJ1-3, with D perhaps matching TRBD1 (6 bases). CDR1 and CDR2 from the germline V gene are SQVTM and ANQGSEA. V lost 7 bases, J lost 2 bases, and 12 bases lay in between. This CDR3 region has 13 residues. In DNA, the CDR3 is TGCAGCGCCGTGAGGGGGACTGGAAACACCATATATTTT. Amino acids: CSAVRGTGNTIYF.

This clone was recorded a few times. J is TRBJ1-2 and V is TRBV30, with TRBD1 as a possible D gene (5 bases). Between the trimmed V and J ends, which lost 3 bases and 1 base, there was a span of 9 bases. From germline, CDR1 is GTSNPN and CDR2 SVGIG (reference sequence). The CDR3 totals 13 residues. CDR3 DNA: TGTGCCTGGAGCCAGGGATTTAACTATGGCTACACCTTC. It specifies CAWSQGFNYGYTF.

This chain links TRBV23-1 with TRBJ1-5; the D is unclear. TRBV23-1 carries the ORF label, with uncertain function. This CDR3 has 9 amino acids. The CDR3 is CPEGQPQHF. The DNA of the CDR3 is TGCCCGGAAGGGCAGCCCCAGCATTTT.